This T cell receptor beta chain was recovered during a study of T cell repertoires in cytomegalovirus infection. CDR3 length equals 18 residues. Germline V gives CDR1 SGHDN, CDR2 FVKESK. V shed 4 bases and J shed 0 bases, with 20 bases lying between them. Using its own MiXCR run on the reads, TCRdb lists one record per CDR3 protein. The data contain some 600,000 distinct CDR3 sequences, more than 20% of them singletons. The chain links TRBV14 to TRBJ2-3; D may correspond to TRBD1 or TRBD2 (8 bases each). This sequence originates from a human donor in good health (CMV status not recorded). Some clones in this sample may be carry-over from other donors' samples. What was sequenced was CD8+ T cells from PBMCs. CDR3 sequence reads: CASSPGGDRIPSTDTQYF. The CDR3 region has the DNA TGTGCCAGCAGCCCCGGGGGGGACAGGATCCCTAGCACAGATACGCAGTATTTT.